The text below deals with one T cell receptor beta chain. Its specificity is not known. TCRdb fed the multiplex PCR reads into MiXCR, producing one record per CDR3 protein. Of 66,000 or so distinct CDR3 sequences in the sample, less than 45% were seen once. This entry comes from a study of breast tumors, draining lymph nodes, adjacent tissues. Study outcomes and limitations: Compared with lymph nodes, tumors were less diverse; compared with nontumor tissue, more. Findings are consistent with lymph node origin and intratumoral expansion of most tumor T cells.

What was sequenced was breast tumor tissue. The TCR was taken from a female donor with breast cancer. Some clones in this sample may be carry-over from other donors' samples.

In DNA, the CDR3 is TGTGCCAGCAGTCCGCAGGGGGCGTTAACAACTAATGAAAAACTGTTTTTT. Translated: CASSPQGALTTNEKLFF. This chain uses TRBV6-6 with TRBJ1-4; 8 bases align to TRBD1. CDR1 and CDR2 from the germline V gene are MNHNY and SVGAGI (reference sequence). V dropped 5 bases and J dropped 0; count of bases not matched to a gene: 8. CDR3 length: 17 residues.